This T cell receptor beta chain was captured by sequencing in a study of OX40 agonist ivuxolimab in advanced cancers. With regard to the full study: Ivuxolimab was a fully human IgG2 agonistic monoclonal antibody targeting the costimulatory receptor OX40 (CD134). Among the roughly 52 dose-escalation patients, about 19 had hepatocellular carcinoma, approximately 15 melanoma, 9 renal cell carcinoma and 9 head and neck cancer. In the dose-escalation cohort, 82.7% of patients were male, and the mean age was approximately 64 years, with a range of roughly 20 to 80. Three dose-escalation patients achieved partial responses, one with hepatocellular carcinoma and two with cutaneous melanoma. Patients were allowed to have had prior anti-PD-1, anti-PD-L1 or anti-CTLA-4 therapy, and roughly two fifths of the dose-escalation patients had been treated with checkpoint inhibitors. Intravenous ivuxolimab was administered to patients every 2 weeks at six dose levels: 0.01, 0.1, 0.3, 1.5, 3 and 10 mg/kg. The purpose of peripheral TCRbeta sequencing was to test whether ivuxolimab changed TCR sequence diversity and led to clonal T-cell expansion. The monotherapy dose-escalation portion (N of about 50 patients) of the phase I ivuxolimab trial is reported in the paper. Broad study findings and their caveats: At doses from 0.1 to 3.0 mg/kg, clonal expansion was seen in both CD4+ and CD8+ blood T cells between baseline and week 6. In the 0.1-3.0 mg/kg groups, partial responders were among the patients with the lowest normalized peripheral clonal expansion, particularly in CD8+ T cells. Low levels of normalized T-cell clonal expansion were also seen in some patients who did not respond. After ivuxolimab, CD8+ T cells had more expanded clones than CD4+ T cells on average. The antigen specificity of the clonally expanded peripheral T cells was not determined.

This clone was seen only once. Its antigen is currently not known. No base qualities exist here, and no much larger clone lies one base off it. The germline V gene (reference sequence) yields SGHNT for CDR1 and YYREEE for CDR2. Here V drops 7 bases and J drops 10 bases, and the junction holds 17 bases not matched to any gene. Its CDR3 holds 16 amino acids, cysteine through phenylalanine. The sequence is cut down to CDR3 DNA, 48 bases in frame from base 1. Patients with autoimmune disease history or receiving systemic immunosuppression were excluded from the trial. Peripheral blood for TCR sequencing was collected from all dose cohorts at baseline, on cycle 4 day 1, and on cycle 7 day 1. Samples were obtained from an open-label, multicenter, first-in-human phase I dose-escalation trial of ivuxolimab. The trial enrolled adults with locally advanced or metastatic head and neck squamous cell, hepatocellular, melanoma or renal cell carcinoma. CD4+ and CD8+ T cells were sorted separately from peripheral blood before TCR sequencing.

To sequence the TCRbeta CDR3 region, genomic DNA was isolated from the sorted cells. The immunoSEQ Assay was used for sequencing of TCRbeta CDR3 regions. TCRdb's version of the immuneACCESS table is confined to in-frame rearrangements and falls short of the full clone set. An unresolved V gene accounts for under half of the shortfall where checked; the remainder is of unknown origin. In this sample the table shows 60,000 to 100,000 clones, about four fifths of which occur a single time. The ten most abundant clones make up more than 0.5% of the sample. This clonotype was obtained from an adult with an advanced solid tumor such as melanoma, head and neck, liver or kidney cancer. This receptor chain uses TRBV5-4 and TRBJ2-1; TRBD2 agrees with 10 junctional bases. The sample consisted of CD4+ or CD8+ T cells sorted from blood, taken in a trial of the OX40 agonist ivuxolimab. The sequenced DNA: TGTGCCAGCTCCCAAGTGGCACTAGCGGGACCTTTGGAGCAGTTCTTC. The encoded protein is CASSQVALAGPLEQFF. Extended through the reference TRBV5-4 and TRBJ2-1 proteins, this CDR3 yields the full variable domain: ETGVTQSPTHLIKTRGQQVTLRCSSQSGHNTVSWYQQALGQGPQFIFQYYREEENGRGNFPPRFSGLQFPNYSSELNVNALELDDSALYLCASSQVALAGPLEQFFGPGTRLTVL.